This entry lists 21 T cell receptor beta chains sequenced from one sample in a study of tumor-infiltrating lymphocytes in oesophageal squamous cell carcinoma. A single record per CDR3 protein comes from TCRdb applying MiXCR to the PCR reads. The sample holds some 11,000 distinct CDR3 sequences, approximately 50% seen once. Material: esophageal tumor tissue. Receptors were obtained from a female donor with esophageal squamous cell carcinoma.

This clonotype was observed once. With a much larger clone just one base away, this may be a read error. The chain links TRBV7-2 to TRBJ2-5; D gene unclear. V lost 5 bases and J 11 bases, leaving 21 bases between the germline ends. The V gene's germline CDR1 is SGHTA and CDR2 FQGNSA. The CDR3 consists of 14 residues. The CDR3 region has the DNA TGTGCCAGCAGCCCCTCAAACGGGTTCAATGAGCAGTACTTC. Translated: CASSPSNGFNEQYF. Variable domain in full (rest from reference TRBV7-2 and TRBJ2-5): GAGVSQSPSNKVTEKGKDVELRCDPISGHTALYWYRQSLGQGLEFLIYFQGNSAPDKSGLPSDRFSAERTGGSVSTLTIQRTQQEDSAVYLCASSPSNGFNEQYFGPGTRLLVL.

About this clonotype: The conserved closing phenylalanine or tryptophan is absent in this CDR3, likely reflecting a read error. The DNA is omitted, as the CDR3 cannot be located on it reliably, and the CDR3 follows TCRdb's listing. The genes are TRBV6-1 and TRBJ2-7; TRBD1, the table's D call, was not compared with the DNA. Germline CDR1 MNHNS, CDR2 SASEGT. The CDR3 extends over 15 residues, inclusive of both ends. The CDR3 loop reads CASSGGRGYGYTFGS.

In its sample, this clonotype ranks as medium-sized. The V call is TRBV6-1, the J call TRBJ2-3; a possible D gene is TRBD1 (6 bases). Trimming pared 6 bases from V and 0 bases from J, leaving 10 bases between. The CDR3 is 14 residues long. Germline CDR1 MNHNS, CDR2 SASEGT. The CDR3 spells CASRGTFSTDTQYF. The DNA for the CDR3 is TGTGCCAGCAGGGGGACATTTAGCACAGATACGCAGTATTTT.

The rearrangement uses TRBV7-8 and TRBJ2-4; possibly TRBD1 or TRBD2 for D (7 bases each). TRBJ2-5 matches the DNA end more closely, so the J call is doubtful. This CDR3 is built from 15 residues. Germline-derived CDR1 and CDR2 are SGHVS and FQNEAQ. The CDR3 bases are TGTGCCAGCAGCCCATCAGGGGGGGGCCAAGAGACCCAGTACTTC. It encodes CASSPSGGGQETQYF.

By sample fraction, this clonotype is medium-sized. The V call is TRBV27, the J call TRBJ2-3; 9 bases map to TRBD2. After removal of 7 bases from V and 3 bases from J, the junction contained 5 bases not matched to a gene. The CDR3 totals 14 residues. CDR1 is MNHEY and CDR2 is SMNVEV in the germline V gene (reference sequence). The CDR3 region is CASKPGLATDTQYF. DNA of the CDR3: TGTGCCAGCAAACCTGGACTAGCGACAGATACGCAGTATTTT.

This clonotype turned up a few times. V gene TRBV7-9 combines with J gene TRBJ2-3, with TRBD2 identical over 10 bases. The trim removed 5 bases at V and 1 base at J, leaving 3 bases unmatched. Germline V gives CDR1 SEHNR, CDR2 FQNEAQ (reference sequence). The CDR3 covers 15 residues. CDR3 sequence reads: CASSEGLAGTDTQYF. CDR3 sequence (DNA): TGTGCCAGCAGCGAAGGACTAGCGGGCACAGATACGCAGTATTTT.

The chain couples TRBV12-3 or TRBV12-4 to TRBJ1-1; D is uncertain. Trimming took 6 bases from V and 0 from J, leaving 11 bases between them. The CDR3 totals 14 residues. DNA of the CDR3: TGTGCCAGCAGCTTCGGCAGGATGAACACTGAAGCTTTCTTT. Its translation is CASSFGRMNTEAFF.

Note on this clonotype: As the CDR3 is not closed by the conserved phenylalanine or tryptophan, this likely results from a read error. The DNA is omitted, as the CDR3 cannot be located on it reliably, and the CDR3 follows TCRdb's listing. The J gene is TRBJ1-1, the V gene TRBV11-2. The V gene's germline CDR1 is SGHAT and CDR2 FQNNGV. The CDR3 sequence runs 8 residues, both termini included. CDR3 residues: CASSLVGV.

Only a few counts were recorded for this clonotype. A much larger clone lies a single base off, so this may be a read error. The chain is built from TRBV6-5 and TRBJ2-5; 9 bases map to TRBD1. V shed 3 bases and J 11 bases; nucleotides not matched to a gene: 19. The germline gives CDR1 MNHEY, CDR2 SVGAGI. The CDR3 runs 17 residues. CDR3 in amino acids: CASSYNRDRVPLNEQYF. Here the CDR3 DNA reads TGTGCCAGCAGTTATAACCGGGACAGGGTTCCTCTGAATGAGCAGTACTTC.

The chain links TRBV27 to TRBJ2-1; D might be TRBD1 or TRBD2, each matching 5 bases. The tail of the sequence fits TRBJ2-7 better, so the J call may be wrong. Germline CDR1 MNHEY, CDR2 SMNVEV (reference sequence). The CDR3 loop spans 14 amino acids. The DNA for the CDR3 is TGTGCCACCTCCTCCGGGACGGCTTCCTACGAGCAGTACTTC. Translating it yields CATSSGTASYEQYF.

By its share, this clonotype is medium-sized. This chain connects TRBV5-1 to TRBJ2-3, with D unresolved. V shed 4 bases and J shed 9 bases, with 24 bases lying between them. The CDR3 is 16 amino acids. CDR1 and CDR2 from the germline V gene are SGHRS and YFSETQ. Written as DNA, the CDR3 is TGCGCCAGCAGCACACCAGACGGTCTCGTAACCCCAACGCAGTATTTT. Its translation: CASSTPDGLVTPTQYF. Supplemented by reference TRBV5-1 and TRBJ2-3, the full variable domain reads KAGVTQTPRYLIKTRGQQVTLSCSPISGHRSVSWYQQTPGQGLQFLFEYFSETQRNKGNFPGRFSGRQFSNSRSEMNVSTLELGDSALYLCASSTPDGLVTPTQYFGPGTRLTVL.

In its sample, this clonotype was seen a few times. V gene TRBV7-2 combines with J gene TRBJ2-3; D is uncertain. Near its end, the DNA agrees better with TRBJ2-7, so the J call may be wrong. The CDR3 totals 11 residues. The germline V gene has CDR1 SGHTA and CDR2 FQGNSA. CDR3 in amino acids: CASSLQVEQYF. Written as DNA, the CDR3 is TGTGCCAGCAGCTTACAGGTAGAGCAGTACTTC.

This clonotype came up a few times. The rearrangement links TRBV7-9 to TRBJ2-6, with D possibly matching TRBD1 (5 bases). Gene TRBJ2-7 matches the end of the DNA better, so the J call may be wrong. CDR1 and CDR2 (germline): SEHNR, FQNEAQ (reference sequence). There are 15 residues in the CDR3. The CDR3 DNA reads as TGTGCCAGCAAGGACACACGAGAAGAAGGCTACGAGCAGTACTTC. It translates to CASKDTREEGYEQYF.

This clonotype came up many times. This chain uses TRBV27 with TRBJ1-5, with D possibly being TRBD1 (6 bases). The CDR3 consists of 16 residues. V lost 2 bases to trimming and J lost 0 bases, with 11 bases between them. CDR1 MNHEY and CDR2 SMNVEV come from the germline V gene (reference sequence). The CDR3 coding sequence is TGTGCCAGCAGTTTAGGGGGCCCCAGTAGCAATCAGCCCCAGCATTTT. It translates to CASSLGGPSSNQPQHF.

J is TRBJ2-5 and V is TRBV7-9; no firm D call. The end of the DNA fits TRBJ1-2 better, so the J call may be wrong. This CDR3 has 14 residues. Germline CDR1 and CDR2: SEHNR and FQNEAQ (reference sequence). DNA of the CDR3: TGTGCCAGCAGCTTAGTTTGGACGAACTATGGCTACACCTTC. This translates into CASSLVWTNYGYTF.

This clonotype was detected many times. The chain combines TRBV9 with TRBJ2-7; 7 positions match TRBD1. The germline V gene has CDR1 SGDLS and CDR2 YYNGEE. Trimming took 0 bases from V and 3 from J; bases not matched to a gene: 3. The CDR3 length is 14 residues. The CDR3 here is CASSVVPGGYEQYF. The CDR3 coding sequence is TGTGCCAGCAGCGTAGTTCCAGGGGGCTACGAGCAGTACTTC.

This clonotype was found once. V and J are TRBV7-2 and TRBJ2-6; 11 bases fit TRBD2. The J call is doubtful: the DNA matches TRBJ2-1 better. CDR1 SGHTA and CDR2 FQGNSA come from the germline V gene. The CDR3 has 15 residues. The CDR3 region is CASSFTSGSGNEQFF. Here the CDR3 DNA reads TGTGCCAGCAGCTTCACTAGCGGGAGTGGCAATGAGCAGTTCTTC.

The chain has TRBV7-4 and TRBJ2-5; D might be TRBD1 or TRBD2, each matching 7 bases. The end of the DNA aligns better with TRBJ2-1, so the J call may be wrong. The CDR3 is made up of 15 amino acids. The germline V gene encodes CDR1 SGHVT and CDR2 SQSDAQ. The CDR3 DNA sequence: TGTGCCAGCAGCTTCCGGGACAGCGGGGACTATGAGCAGTTCTTC. Its protein is CASSFRDSGDYEQFF.

The rearrangement uses TRBV7-8 and TRBJ2-3, with 10 bases matching TRBD2. The length of the CDR3 is 16 residues. Germline V gene data show CDR1 as SGHVS and CDR2 as FQNEAQ. V was pared by 1 base and J by 4 bases, with 5 bases of the junction left unmatched. The CDR3 here is CASSLGASGSPDTQYF. In DNA, the CDR3 is TGTGCCAGCAGCTTAGGGGCTAGCGGGAGTCCAGATACGCAGTATTTT.

In nucleotides, the CDR3 is TGTGCCACCAGTACGGGAACAGGGTCCTACAATGAGCAGTACTTC. Translating it yields CATSTGTGSYNEQYF. The chain joins TRBV24-1 to TRBJ2-3; tentatively, D is TRBD1 (6 bases). The closer fit of TRBJ2-7 to the DNA end suggests the J call may be wrong. CDR3 length: 15 amino acids. Germline CDR1 reads KGHDR; CDR2 reads SFDVKD.

The chain combines TRBV12-3 or TRBV12-4 with TRBJ1-5, with D unclear. The CDR3 is 14 residues long. V dropped 3 bases and J dropped 9 bases, with 15 bases sitting between them. The CDR3 nucleotides are TGTGCCAGCAGTTTGTCCCGGGGAGTTGGGCCCCAGCATTTT. It encodes CASSLSRGVGPQHF.